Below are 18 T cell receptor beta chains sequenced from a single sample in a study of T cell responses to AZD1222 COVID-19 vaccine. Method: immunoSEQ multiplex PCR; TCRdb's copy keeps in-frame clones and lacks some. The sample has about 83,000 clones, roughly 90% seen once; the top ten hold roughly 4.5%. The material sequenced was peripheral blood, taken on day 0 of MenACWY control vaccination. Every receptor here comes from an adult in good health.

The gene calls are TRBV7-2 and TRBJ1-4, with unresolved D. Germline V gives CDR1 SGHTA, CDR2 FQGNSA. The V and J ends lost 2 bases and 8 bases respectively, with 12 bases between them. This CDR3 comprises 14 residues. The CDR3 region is CASSLSRVREKLFF. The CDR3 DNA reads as TGTGCCAGCAGCTTATCCCGGGTTCGGGAAAAACTGTTTTTT.

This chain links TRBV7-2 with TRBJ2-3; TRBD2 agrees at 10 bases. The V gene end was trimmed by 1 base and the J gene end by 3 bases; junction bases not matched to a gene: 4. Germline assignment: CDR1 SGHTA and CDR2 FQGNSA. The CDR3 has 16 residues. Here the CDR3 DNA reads TGTGCCAGCAGCTTAGTTCCAGCGGGAGGGACAGATACGCAGTATTTT. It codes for CASSLVPAGGTDTQYF. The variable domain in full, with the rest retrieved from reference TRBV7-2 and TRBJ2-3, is GAGVSQSPSNKVTEKGKDVELRCDPISGHTALYWYRQSLGQGLEFLIYFQGNSAPDKSGLPSDRFSAERTGGSVSTLTIQRTQQEDSAVYLCASSLVPAGGTDTQYFGPGTRLTVL.

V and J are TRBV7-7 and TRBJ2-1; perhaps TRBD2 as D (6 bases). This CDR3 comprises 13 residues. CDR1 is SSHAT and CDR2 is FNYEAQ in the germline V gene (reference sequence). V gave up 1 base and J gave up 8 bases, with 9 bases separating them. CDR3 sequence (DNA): TGTGCCAGCAGCTTAGAATGGGGGGATGAGCAGTTCTTC. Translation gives CASSLEWGDEQFF.

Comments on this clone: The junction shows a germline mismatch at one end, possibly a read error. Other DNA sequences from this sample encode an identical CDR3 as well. The CDR3 reads CASSYSGKSYGYTF. CDR3 bases: TGTGCCAGCAGTTACTCGGGAAAGTCCTATGGCTACACTTTC. The gene calls are TRBV6-5 and TRBJ1-2; the D is unclear. Germline assignment: CDR1 MNHEY and CDR2 SVGAGI. There are 14 residues in the CDR3.

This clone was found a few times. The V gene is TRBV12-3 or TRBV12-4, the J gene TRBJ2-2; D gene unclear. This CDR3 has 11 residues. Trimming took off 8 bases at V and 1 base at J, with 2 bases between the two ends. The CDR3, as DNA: TGTGCCAGCGGGAACACCGGGGAGCTGTTTTTT. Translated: CASGNTGELFF.

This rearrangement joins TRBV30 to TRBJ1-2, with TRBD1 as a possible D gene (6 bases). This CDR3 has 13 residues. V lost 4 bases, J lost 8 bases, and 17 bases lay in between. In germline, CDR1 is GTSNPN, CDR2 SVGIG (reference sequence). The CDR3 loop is CAWTGMTGWGYTF. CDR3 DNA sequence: TGTGCCTGGACGGGAATGACAGGATGGGGCTACACCTTC. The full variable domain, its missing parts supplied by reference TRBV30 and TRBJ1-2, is SQTIHQWPATLVQPVGSPLSLECTVEGTSNPNLYWYRQAAGRGLQLLFYSVGIGQISSEVPQNLSASRPQDRQFILSSKKLLLSDSGFYLCAWTGMTGWGYTFGSGTRLTVV.

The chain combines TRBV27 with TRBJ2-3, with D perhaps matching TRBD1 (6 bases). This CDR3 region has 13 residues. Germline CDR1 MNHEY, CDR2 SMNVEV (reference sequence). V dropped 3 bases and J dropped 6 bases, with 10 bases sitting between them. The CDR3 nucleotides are TGTGCCAGCAGTTTCGGCGACAGGGATACGCAGTATTTT. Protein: CASSFGDRDTQYF.

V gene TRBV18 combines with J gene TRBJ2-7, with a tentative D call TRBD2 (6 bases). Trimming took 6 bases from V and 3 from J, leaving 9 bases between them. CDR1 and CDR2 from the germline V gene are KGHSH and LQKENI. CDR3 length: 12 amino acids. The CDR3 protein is CASSPGLYEQYF. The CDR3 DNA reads TGTGCCAGCTCTCCGGGACTCTACGAGCAGTACTTC.

This CDR3 is CASSQGDTKRSQHF. The DNA for the CDR3 is TGTGCCAGCAGCCAAGGGGATACTAAAAGGTCCCAGCATTTT. The V gene is TRBV3-1 (or the pseudogene TRBV3-2), the J gene TRBJ1-5; unclear D gene. V lost 1 base and J 11 bases, leaving 15 bases between the germline ends. The CDR3 runs to 14 residues. Germline values: CDR1 LGHDT, CDR2 YNNKEL (reference sequence).

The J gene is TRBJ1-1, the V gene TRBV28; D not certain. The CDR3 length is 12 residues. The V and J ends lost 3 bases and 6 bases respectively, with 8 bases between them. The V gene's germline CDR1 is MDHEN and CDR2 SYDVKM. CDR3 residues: CASSFPFAEAFF. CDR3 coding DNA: TGTGCCAGCAGTTTCCCGTTTGCTGAAGCTTTCTTT.

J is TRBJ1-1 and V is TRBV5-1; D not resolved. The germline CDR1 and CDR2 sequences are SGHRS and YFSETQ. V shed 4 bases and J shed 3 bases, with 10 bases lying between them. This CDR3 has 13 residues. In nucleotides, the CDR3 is TGCGCCAGCAGCCCCGTCGTGGACACTGAAGCTTTCTTT. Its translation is CASSPVVDTEAFF.

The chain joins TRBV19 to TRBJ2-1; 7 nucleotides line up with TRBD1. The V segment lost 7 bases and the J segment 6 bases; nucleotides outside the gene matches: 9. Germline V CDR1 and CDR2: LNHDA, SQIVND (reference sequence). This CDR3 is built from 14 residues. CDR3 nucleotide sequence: TGTGCCAGTATACCACAGGGGCCTAGCAATGAGCAGTTCTTC. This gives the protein CASIPQGPSNEQFF.

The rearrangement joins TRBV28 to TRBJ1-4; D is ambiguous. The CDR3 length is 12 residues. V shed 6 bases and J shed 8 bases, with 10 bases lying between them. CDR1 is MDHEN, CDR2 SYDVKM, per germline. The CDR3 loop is CASSLRREKLFF. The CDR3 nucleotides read TGTGCCAGCAGCTTACGACGCGAAAAACTGTTTTTT. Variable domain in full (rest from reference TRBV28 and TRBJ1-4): DVKVTQSSRYLVKRTGEKVFLECVQDMDHENMFWYRQDPGLGLRLIYFSYDVKMKEKGDIPEGYSVSREKKERFSLILESASTNQTSMYLCASSLRREKLFFGSGTQLSVL.

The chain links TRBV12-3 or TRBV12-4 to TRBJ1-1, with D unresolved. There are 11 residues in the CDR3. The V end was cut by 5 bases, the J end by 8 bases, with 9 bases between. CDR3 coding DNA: TGTGCCAGCAGTCCCTCGCTCGAAGCTTTCTTT. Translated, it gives CASSPSLEAFF.

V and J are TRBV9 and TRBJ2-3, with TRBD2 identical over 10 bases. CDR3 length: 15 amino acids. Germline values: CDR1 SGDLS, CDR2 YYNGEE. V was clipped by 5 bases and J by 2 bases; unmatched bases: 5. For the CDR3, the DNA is TGTGCCAGCAGATCTAGCGGGAGCGACACAGATACGCAGTATTTT. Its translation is CASRSSGSDTDTQYF.

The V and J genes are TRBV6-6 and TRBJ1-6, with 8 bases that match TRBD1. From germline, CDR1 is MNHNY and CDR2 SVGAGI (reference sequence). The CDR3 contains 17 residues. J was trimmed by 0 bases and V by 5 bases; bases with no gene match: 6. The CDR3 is CASSPRTGSSYNSPLHF. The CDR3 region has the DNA TGTGCCAGCAGTCCCCGGACAGGGAGCTCCTATAATTCACCCCTCCACTTT.

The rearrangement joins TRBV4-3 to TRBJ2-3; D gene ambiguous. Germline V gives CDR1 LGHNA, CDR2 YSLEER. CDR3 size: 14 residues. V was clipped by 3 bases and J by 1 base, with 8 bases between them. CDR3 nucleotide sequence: TGCGCCAGCAGCCAGCGGCAGGGCACAGATACGCAGTATTTT. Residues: CASSQRQGTDTQYF.

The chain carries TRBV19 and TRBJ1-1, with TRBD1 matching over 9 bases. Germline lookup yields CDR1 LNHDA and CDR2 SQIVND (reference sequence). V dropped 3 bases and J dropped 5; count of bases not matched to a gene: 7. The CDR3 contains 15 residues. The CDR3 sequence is CASSISGTGRTEAFF. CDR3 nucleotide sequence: TGTGCCAGTAGTATTTCCGGGACAGGGAGAACTGAAGCTTTCTTT.